This paragraph reports one TCR beta chain. It lacks a known antigen. There are no base qualities to consult, and no much larger clone falls within one base. Library construction relied on the immunoSEQ multiplex PCR assay. For the multiplex PCR, a mixture combining 60 forward primers for TCR Vbeta segments and 13 reverse primers for TCR Jbeta segments was used. The CDR3 region of rearranged TCR beta genes was amplified from genomic DNA with a multiplex PCR assay. The amplified TCR beta libraries were sequenced on the Illumina HiSeq System as 87-base-pair reads. Under the source paper's analysis protocol: Across the 600 to 700 repertoires, a later analysis counted 75 million to 90 million unique TCR beta chains, 9.5 million to 12 million of which were shared by at least two donors. A nearest-neighbor algorithm error-corrected the raw reads and collapsed the reads into unique sequences, merging closely related sequences to remove PCR and sequencing errors. Alignment of CDR3 sequences to IMGT reference sequences was used to assign V, D and J gene segments. Each retained sequence needed at least a six-nucleotide match to both a V gene segment and a J gene segment. A rearrangement was called productive if the CDR3 had no stop codons and remained in frame with V and J, and every other rearrangement was called non-productive. Following IMGT convention, CDR3 was defined as the stretch from the second conserved V-encoded cysteine to the conserved J-encoded phenylalanine. In an earlier analysis of approximately 590 of the donors, sequences lacking an unambiguous match to a single V gene segment were excluded. An earlier analysis of several hundred of the donors classified V segments as functional when productive rearrangements were above 56.7% and as segregating when the standard deviation between donors was above 5%. To diagnose cytomegalovirus status from the catalog of TCR beta chain sequences, a statistical classification framework was built. A later analysis assigned V and J genes by comparing TCR nucleotide sequences with IMGT/GENE-DB human TR gene sequences. A later analysis assigned CDR3 sequences and most-parsimonious VDJ recombination scenarios with the TCRdist pipeline. In a later analysis, each TCR beta chain was defined by its CDR3 amino acid sequence together with its V-gene family, and reads without a unique V-gene family were excluded. As a way to deal with suspected cross-contamination and a sequencing artifact, a later analysis dropped approximately 590 nucleotide sequences that were highly shared and had low generation probability. For each public chain, a later analysis derived a clonal expansion index from normalized ranks of inferred template counts within each repertoire. In a later analysis, generation probabilities were computed with a VDJ recombination model fitted to out-of-frame rearrangements, and the resulting probabilities were checked against IGoR. In a later analysis, TCR-TCR, TCR-HLA and TCR-CMV co-occurrence was scored with hypergeometric tests, and a repertoire-size bias correction was applied to TCR pairs. In a later analysis, false discovery rates were estimated by permuting HLA or CMV assignments 20 times. In a later analysis, co-occurring TCRs were grouped using DBSCAN, and TCRdist sequence similarity was added for clustering within HLA-allele-positive subsets. For co-occurrence clustering, repertoires with fewer than 30,000 or more than 120,000 public chains were excluded, along with about five repertoires with anomalous nucleotide sharing. The table was pulled from immuneACCESS by TCRdb, which kept in-frame rearrangements only. Such tables lose some clones; where checked, under half of the loss comes from unresolved V genes, and the rest has no known cause. V and J calls and clone size are as listed in that table; D and trimming were resolved from the DNA. Here the sample has around 130,000 clones; 80% to 85% occur a single time. The top ten hold about 0.7% of the sample.

The CDR3 spans 15 residues, from the cysteine through the phenylalanine. Of all the DNA, just the CDR3 is kept, 45 bases in frame from base 1. Via the germline V gene (reference sequence), CDR1 is MNHEY and CDR2 SMNVEV. Trimming takes 3 bases from V and 0 bases from J, and the germline ends sit 10 bases apart. The cohort was made up of approximately 670 healthy bone marrow donors. At the time of sampling, all cohort members were nominally healthy, though unrecorded immune exposures were likely present. The donor was CMV seronegative and was included in the group of a few hundred seronegative cohort members. A peripheral blood sample was provided by each donor, and peripheral blood mononuclear cells were used for TCR beta sequencing. The Qiagen DNeasy Blood Extraction Kit was used to extract genomic DNA from the blood cell samples. The data were taken from a study of cytomegalovirus exposure and HLA in healthy donors (dated by TCRdb to about 2017). Regarding the complete study: According to an earlier analysis of a few hundred of the donors, about 180 million T cells yielded roughly 110 million unique TCR beta sequences and about 280 Gb of sequence data. An early release covering roughly 580 HLA-typed donors comprised about 300 gigabases of sequencing data and tens of millions of unique TCR sequences. The genetic ancestry cluster associated with self-reported Caucasian donors included about four fifths of the roughly 400 genotyped donors. The study aimed to test whether signatures of past pathogen exposure could be identified by cataloging public T cell receptors. The T cell repertoires of several hundred subjects were profiled by immunosequencing and related to cytomegalovirus serostatus. Besides the first cohort of 666 subjects, a separate validation cohort made up of about 120 different subjects was used. High-throughput TCR immunosequencing, statistical association of individual TCRs with disease status, and machine learning were combined to predict cytomegalovirus infection status. In a later analysis, previously published TCR beta repertoires from roughly 710 donors were re-analyzed and high-resolution HLA genotyping was added so that TCR occurrence patterns could be studied. The later analysis used no new phenotypic data to find candidate immune exposures, relying instead on TCR beta sequences and their occurrence across donors. To decide whether each TCR beta V gene segment behaved as functional or pseudogenic, an earlier analysis of fewer than 750 of the donors relied on high-throughput TCR beta sequencing. Alongside the repertoire data, information on donor age, sex, ethnicity and CMV serostatus was compiled. Genome-wide SNP genotypes for about 55% of the roughly 670 donors were used in a later genetic analysis, which treated that subset as a discovery cohort. All discovery cohort repertoires had been generated on a single sequencing platform. HLA typing included class I and class II loci at four-digit resolution. Typing coverage differed by locus: A, B, C, DRB1 and DQB1 were typed in about 629-640 donors, DQA1 in 500 to 550, DPA1 in some 600, and DPB1 in just under 490. Four or five DR-DQ haplotypes were handled as single units for association and clustering, since linkage in the cohort was strong. Among some 410 genotyped donors of the cohort, an average of approximately 230,000 unique TCR beta nucleotide sequences were sequenced per donor, roughly 18% of them non-productive. The research as a whole found: An earlier analysis of around 600 of the donors showed that most TCR beta V segments appeared in productive rearrangements either about 90% or about 30% of the time, which broadly matched IMGT annotations. HLA typing was unavailable for some donors at each locus, so association tests used only the typed subset. Fewer than 20 rarely observed V segments, including chromosome 9 orphons, were excluded from the earlier analysis of approximately 500 of the donors because counts were too low. The cohort was sequenced for TCR beta chains only, and without alpha or paired-chain data the features that could be detected were limited. At a false discovery rate of 0.05, a later analysis linked some 17,000 TCR beta sequences to specific HLA alleles. V-gene and J-gene trimming of TCR beta chains was associated with a missense DCLRE1C variant in a later genetic analysis, and the association was replicated in an independent cohort. While some public TCRs were present in many individuals, most TCR sequences turned up only very rarely across donors. Presence/absence analyses assumed roughly uniform sequencing depth across donors, an assumption that may not hold. In vitro tests confirmed that three of the cytomegalovirus-associated TCR beta chains recognize cytomegalovirus antigens. Correlated functional status among segregating V segments might reflect linkage disequilibrium, but an unknown experimental factor could not be ruled out. A further reported finding was that TCR beta sequences accurately predicted the HLA-A and HLA-B alleles for most subjects in the first cohort. In a later genetic analysis, fewer N-insertions in productive TCRs were reported among donors in an Asian-associated ancestry cluster than the roughly 640-donor mean. Most CMV-associated TCR beta chains appeared to be HLA-restricted in a later analysis, and the HLA associations seemed to be driven largely by CMV exposure. A later analysis found that HLA-associated TCR beta chains were more clonally expanded and had lower generation probabilities than equally common non-associated chains. In a later analysis, several top co-occurrence clusters were reported to appear linked to parvovirus B19, influenza, CMV and Epstein-Barr virus. In both the original and validation cohorts, the classifier was reported to diagnose cytomegalovirus status with high specificity and sensitivity. Some IMGT-functional V segments, including TRBV6-2 and TRBV6-3, could not be distinguished by the 87-base-pair reads and were therefore excluded. In a later analysis, the rate of TCR association differed among HLA loci, with DRB1 alleles having the most associated TCRs and HLA-C alleles having the fewest. When HLA alleles, especially DR and DQ, strongly co-occurred, TCR associations were difficult to assign to individual alleles. According to the authors, the approach could potentially be generalized to other disease states and immunological phenotypes. Immune exposure information for the cohort was limited to CMV serostatus. The sequencing pipeline was judged likely to have produced a cluster of highly shared sequence variants as a technical artifact. A total of around 150 TCR beta chains were listed by the study as associated with cytomegalovirus.

This sequence uses TRBV27 and TRBJ2-3; the D gene identity is not certain. The clonotype originates from a man between 18 and 29 years old in good health and CMV-seronegative. Sequencing was carried out using PBMCs. CDR3 protein: CASSFGLTSTDTQYF. Read as DNA, the sequence is TGTGCCAGCAGTTTTGGTCTAACTAGCACAGATACGCAGTATTTT.